A selection of T cell receptor beta chains follows, all from one sample in a study of blood T cell repertoires in COVID-19. Using immunoSEQ multiplex PCR, the repertoire was profiled, and TCRdb retains in-frame clones only, with some absent. The profile shows under 200,000 clones, approximately 86% of them singletons. The specimen was peripheral blood. The receptors were sampled from a man aged 55-75 years who had recovered from COVID-19. Each CDR3 is given with its conserved first and last residue. The order of the fields is J gene, V gene, clone size, D gene, CDR3 DNA, CDR3 protein. D genes are given only for firm matches. Only some rows state a clone size, as once, few, many or a class for expanded clones.

>TRBJ2-2|TRBV4-2|once|TRBD2
TGTGCCAGCAGCCAAGCTGCGACTAGCCAAGGGTATTTGTTTTTT
CASSQAATSQGYLFF
>TRBJ2-7|TRBV7-2|.|TRBD1
TGTGCCAGCAGCTTAGTCGGACAGGATTACTACGAGCAGTACTTC
CASSLVGQDYYEQYF
>TRBJ1-1|TRBV7-9|few|TRBD1
TGTGCCAGCAGCTCTACAGGGGGAGCTTTCTTT
CASSSTGGAFF
>TRBJ2-5|TRBV7-2|.|TRBD1
TGTGCCAGCAGCTCCAGTCAACCGACAGGGGCGGGAGAGACCCAGTACTTC
CASSSSQPTGAGETQYF
>TRBJ1-1|TRBV19|once|TRBD1
TGTGCCAGTAACGACAGGGGGTGGACTGAAGCTTTCTTT
CASNDRGWTEAFF
>TRBJ2-7|TRBV15|many|TRBD2
TGTGCCACCAGCAGAGAGCGGGGGTCCTACGAGCAGTACTTC
CATSRERGSYEQYF
>TRBJ2-7|TRBV27|.|.
TGTGCCAGCAGCCCTACCGGGACATTGGAGTACTTC
CASSPTGTLEYF
>TRBJ2-3|TRBV27|.|.
TGTGCCAGCAGTGAGTTTGGCACAGATACGCAGTATTTT
CASSEFGTDTQYF
>TRBJ2-2|TRBV2|.|TRBD1
TGTGCCAGCAGTGGGCAGGGGGCTGTCACCGGGGAGCTGTTTTTT
CASSGQGAVTGELFF
>TRBJ1-3|TRBV5-1|.|.
TGCGCCAGCACCCAAACAGAGTTCGGGGCTGGAAACACCATATATTTT
CASTQTEFGAGNTIYF
>TRBJ1-3|TRBV11-2|.|TRBD1
TGTGCCAGCAGCCCAAGACAGGGCTCTGGAAACACCATATATTTT
CASSPRQGSGNTIYF